This passage covers 8 T cell receptor beta chains from one sample sequenced in a study of T cell repertoires in cytomegalovirus infection. TCRdb redid the calling of the reads with MiXCR, one entry per CDR3 protein. The profile shows around 500,000 distinct CDR3 sequences, 40% to 50% of them singletons. These TCRs' antigens remain unknown. The material sequenced was cultured PBMCs, taken from culture after CMV antigen stimulation. Receptors originate from a human donor in good health (CMV status not recorded). Some clones in this sample may be carry-over from other donors' samples.

V gene TRBV19 combines with J gene TRBJ2-1, with 8 bases lining up with TRBD2. CDR3 length: 15 residues. Trimming removed 6 bases from V and 0 bases from J; junction bases left unmatched: 4. Per the germline V gene, CDR1 is LNHDA and CDR2 is SQIVND (reference sequence). In nucleotides, the CDR3 is TGTGCCAGTAGGAGTAGCGGGGCCTCCTACAATGAGCAGTTCTTC. It encodes CASRSSGASYNEQFF. Full variable domain (missing parts from reference TRBV19 and TRBJ2-1): DGGITQSPKYLFRKEGQNVTLSCEQNLNHDAMYWYRQDPGQGLRLIYYSQIVNDFQKGDIAEGYSVSREKKESFPLTVTSAQKNPTAFYLCASRSSGASYNEQFFGPGTRLTVL.

There are a few counts of this clonotype. The chain combines TRBV7-9 with TRBJ2-7; D is possibly TRBD1 (5 bases). This CDR3 comprises 14 residues. V lost 3 bases to trimming and J lost 0 bases, with 9 bases between them. The germline CDR1 and CDR2 sequences are SEHNR and FQNEAQ (reference sequence). The CDR3 coding sequence is TGTGCCAGCAGCTTCAGTGGGGCCTCCTACGAGCAGTACTTC. Protein sequence: CASSFSGASYEQYF.

This clonotype was observed a handful of times. The chain couples TRBV7-9 to TRBJ2-2, with a tentative D call TRBD2 (6 bases). Trimming removed 5 bases from V and 1 base from J, with 14 bases in between. The CDR3 runs 16 residues. From germline, CDR1 is SEHNR and CDR2 FQNEAQ (reference sequence). The CDR3 reads CASSPTSKGNTGELFF. CDR3 nucleotide sequence: TGTGCCAGCAGCCCAACTAGCAAGGGGAACACCGGGGAGCTGTTTTTT.

The CDR3 is CAISESGAETQYF. In DNA, the CDR3 is TGTGCCATCAGTGAGTCGGGTGCGGAGACCCAGTACTTC. V usage is TRBV10-3 and J usage is TRBJ2-5; unclear D gene. This CDR3 contains 13 residues. The germline V gene has CDR1 ENHRY and CDR2 SYGVKD. The V end was cut by 0 bases, the J end by 5 bases, with 7 bases between.

CDR3 sequence reads: CASSQDRGLISNQPQHF. CDR3 nucleotides: TGCGCCAGCAGCCAGGATAGGGGACTCATTAGCAATCAGCCCCAGCATTTT. V gene TRBV4-1 combines with J gene TRBJ1-5, with D maybe TRBD1 (5 bases). CDR1 is MGHRA, CDR2 YSYEKL, per germline. The ends were cut back, 3 bases at V and 0 bases at J, with 15 bases in the middle. The CDR3 has 17 amino acids.

The V call is TRBV6-2 or TRBV6-3, the J call TRBJ2-1; TRBD1 or TRBD2 may be the D gene (5 bases each). The V and J ends lost 7 bases and 7 bases respectively, with 17 bases between them. CDR3 length: 14 residues. CDR1 and CDR2 from the germline V gene are MNHEY and SVGEGT. The CDR3, as DNA: TGTGCCAGCACTCGGGACCCGGCAATAAATGAGCAGTTCTTC. Translating it yields CASTRDPAINEQFF.

This clonotype was recorded at least ten times. The chain couples TRBV7-2 to TRBJ2-1; possible D gene TRBD2, 5 bases. Trimming stripped 1 base from V and 5 bases from J, with 15 bases between. The germline V gene has CDR1 SGHTA and CDR2 FQGNSA. The length of the CDR3 is 16 residues. The CDR3, as DNA: TGTGCCAGCAGCTTAGTTCCAGCGGCCCCCAACAATGAGCAGTTCTTC. This sequence encodes CASSLVPAAPNNEQFF.

The chain is built from TRBV6-5 and TRBJ2-1; 7 bases fit TRBD2. The V segment lost 1 base and the J segment 7 bases; nucleotides outside the gene matches: 7. Germline V gene lookup returns CDR1 MNHEY and CDR2 SVGAGI. This CDR3 spans 15 amino acids. This CDR3 is CASSYFAGVKNEQFF. CDR3 coding DNA: TGTGCCAGCAGTTACTTTGCGGGAGTGAAGAATGAGCAGTTCTTC.